This is a list of T cell receptor beta chains from one sample in a study of T cell responses to AZD1222 COVID-19 vaccine. Here immunoSEQ multiplex PCR was the method, and the copy in TCRdb shows in-frame clones only, minus some. The sample consists of approximately 120,000 clones, around 90% of them appearing once. The sample was peripheral blood, taken on day 0 of AZD1222 vaccination. The source of these receptors is an adult in good health. Both conserved end residues are trimmed from each CDR3. Each record gives: D gene, V gene, CDR3 protein. A D gene is named only where the DNA matches it firmly.

d_call: TRBD2
v_call: TRBV5-1
cdr3_aa: ASSLGLAGAAQREEQF

d_call: -
v_call: TRBV6-6
cdr3_aa: ASRRDSYSLGETQY

d_call: -
v_call: TRBV13
cdr3_aa: ASSLWAGAF

d_call: -
v_call: TRBV27
cdr3_aa: ASSLSRDPGASGQF

d_call: -
v_call: TRBV6-5
cdr3_aa: ASSYSRGGDEQY

d_call: -
v_call: TRBV6-1
cdr3_aa: ASSGGSRHSNYGYT

d_call: -
v_call: TRBV27
cdr3_aa: ASSPPGSEQY

d_call: TRBD1
v_call: TRBV7-9
cdr3_aa: ASSKRQGEAF

d_call: -
v_call: TRBV30
cdr3_aa: AWTSSPGNTEAF

d_call: TRBD1
v_call: TRBV30
cdr3_aa: AWSVQSGQPSSYEQY

d_call: -
v_call: TRBV5-4
cdr3_aa: ASSLSEPSYGYT

d_call: -
v_call: TRBV5-4
cdr3_aa: ASSLAGDNQPQH

d_call: TRBD1
v_call: TRBV7-2
cdr3_aa: ASSLPGGSGYT

d_call: -
v_call: TRBV6-5
cdr3_aa: ASRGGTDYNEQF

d_call: -
v_call: TRBV10-3
cdr3_aa: AISEGTRGGLNTEAF

d_call: -
v_call: TRBV11-2
cdr3_aa: ASSLGWRGRNEKLF

d_call: -
v_call: TRBV7-2
cdr3_aa: ASSFRGNTEAF

d_call: -
v_call: TRBV19
cdr3_aa: ASSILDLGIPNYGYT

d_call: -
v_call: TRBV20-1
cdr3_aa: SASGDPPGDQPQH

d_call: TRBD2
v_call: TRBV24-1
cdr3_aa: ATSEPAGGPWNEQF

d_call: -
v_call: TRBV6-2/TRBV6-3
cdr3_aa: ASSRAQGVNQPQH

d_call: -
v_call: TRBV6-5
cdr3_aa: AGSLGTSSYEQY

d_call: -
v_call: TRBV30
cdr3_aa: AWSGSALYTDTQY

d_call: -
v_call: TRBV30
cdr3_aa: AHNSQLNTEAF

d_call: -
v_call: TRBV10-3
cdr3_aa: AISGGVGNTIY

d_call: -
v_call: TRBV3-1/TRBV3-2
cdr3_aa: ASRPSGLSYEQY

d_call: TRBD1
v_call: TRBV2
cdr3_aa: ASRGDSSVSEQY

d_call: -
v_call: TRBV21-1
cdr3_aa: ASRFMNTEAF

d_call: TRBD1
v_call: TRBV19
cdr3_aa: ASLPPGQGSTLYGYT

d_call: -
v_call: TRBV9
cdr3_aa: ASSVQGTDTQY

d_call: -
v_call: TRBV16
cdr3_aa: ASSPTWERGARGAF